The clone carrying this T cell receptor (beta chain) was seen a single time. The antigen remains undetermined. These data are taken from a study of shared clonotypes between healthy human individuals. Study-wide results and caveats: Investigators expected sequencing depth to affect clonotype sharing among donors. Naive subsets, compared against memory subsets, generally had larger estimated richness values.

In replicate PCRs of sorted subsets, approximately 190 ng DNA, approximately 30,000 T cell genomes, was used. The repertoire was sequenced with immunoSEQ multiplex PCR; TCRdb's copy has only in-frame clones and lacks some. The sample carries over a million clones, around 97% recorded once. The study separated CD4+ cells into CD45RA+ naive and CD45RA-negative memory subsets. The receptor comes from a man younger than 40 in good health. Material for sequencing was naive CD4+ T cells sorted from blood. Subset indicated: CD45RA+ positively selected.

CDR3: CASSEPGRSWGYTF. The CDR3 DNA reads TGTGCCAGCAGCGAGCCGGGACGTTCATGGGGCTACACCTTC. This sequence joins TRBV9 and TRBJ1-2; D is perhaps TRBD1 (5 bases). Germline V gene lookup returns CDR1 SGDLS and CDR2 YYNGEE. V lost 3 bases and J lost 8, with 17 bases in between. This CDR3 has 14 residues.